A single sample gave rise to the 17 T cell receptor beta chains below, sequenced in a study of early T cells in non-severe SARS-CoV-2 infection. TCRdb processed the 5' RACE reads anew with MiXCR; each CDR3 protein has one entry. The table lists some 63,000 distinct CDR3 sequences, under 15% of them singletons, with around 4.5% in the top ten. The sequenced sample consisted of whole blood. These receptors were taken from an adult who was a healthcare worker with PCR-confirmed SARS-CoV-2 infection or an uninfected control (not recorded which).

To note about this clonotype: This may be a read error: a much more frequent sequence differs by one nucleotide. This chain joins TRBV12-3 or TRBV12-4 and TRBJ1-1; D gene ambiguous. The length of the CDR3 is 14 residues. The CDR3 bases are TGTGCCAGCAGATTAGTAGTAGGCGGAACTGAAGCTTTCTTT. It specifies CASRLVVGGTEAFF.

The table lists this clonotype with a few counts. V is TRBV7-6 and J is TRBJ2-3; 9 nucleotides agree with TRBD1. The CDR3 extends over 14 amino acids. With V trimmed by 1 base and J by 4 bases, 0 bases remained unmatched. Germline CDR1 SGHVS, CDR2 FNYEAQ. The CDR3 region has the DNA TGTGCCAGCAGCTTAGGGACAGGGGCAGATACGCAGTATTTT. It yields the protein CASSLGTGADTQYF.

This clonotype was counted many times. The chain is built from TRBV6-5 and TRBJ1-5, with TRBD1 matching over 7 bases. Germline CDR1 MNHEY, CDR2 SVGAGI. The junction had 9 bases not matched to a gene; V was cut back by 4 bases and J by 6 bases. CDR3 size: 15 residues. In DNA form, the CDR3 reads TGTGCCAGCAGTTCGACAGGGACTTGGAGTCAGCCCCAGCATTTT. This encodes CASSSTGTWSQPQHF.

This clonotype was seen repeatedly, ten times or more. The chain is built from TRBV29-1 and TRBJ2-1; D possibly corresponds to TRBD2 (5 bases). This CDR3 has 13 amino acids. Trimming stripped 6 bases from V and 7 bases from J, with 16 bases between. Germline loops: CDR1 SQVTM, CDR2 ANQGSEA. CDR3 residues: CSVAQRLGNEQFF. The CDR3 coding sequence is TGCAGCGTGGCCCAGCGGTTGGGAAATGAGCAGTTCTTC.

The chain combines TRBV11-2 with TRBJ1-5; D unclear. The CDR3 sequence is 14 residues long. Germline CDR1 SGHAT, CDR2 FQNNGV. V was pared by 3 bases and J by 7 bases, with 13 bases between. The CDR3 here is CASSFSTSGQPQHF. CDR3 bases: TGTGCCAGCAGCTTCTCTACATCGGGACAGCCCCAGCATTTT.

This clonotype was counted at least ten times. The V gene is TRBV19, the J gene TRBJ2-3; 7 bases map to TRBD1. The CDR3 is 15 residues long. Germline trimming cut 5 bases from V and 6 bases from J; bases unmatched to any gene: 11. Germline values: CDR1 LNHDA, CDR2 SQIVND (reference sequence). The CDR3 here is CASSPIDRVEDTQYF. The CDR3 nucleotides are TGTGCCAGTAGTCCCATCGACAGGGTGGAGGATACGCAGTATTTT.

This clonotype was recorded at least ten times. The DNA for the CDR3 is TGTGCCAGCAGCTTAGAGGGACAGGGATATGAGACCCAGTACTTC. Protein product: CASSLEGQGYETQYF. This rearrangement joins TRBV11-3 to TRBJ2-5; 9 bases fit TRBD1. The CDR3 length is 15 residues. V gave up 0 bases and J gave up 5 bases; unmatched junction bases: 4. Germline V gene sequence: CDR1 SGHNT, CDR2 YENEEA.

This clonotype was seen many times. CDR3 in amino acids: CSTERTGYGEAFF. The DNA of the CDR3 is TGCAGTACAGAACGGACAGGGTACGGGGAAGCTTTCTTT. This rearrangement joins TRBV20-1 to TRBJ1-1; 8 nucleotides line up with TRBD1. The V and J ends lost 8 bases and 8 bases, in that order; junction bases with no gene match: 13. The CDR3 length is 13 residues. Per germline, CDR1 DFQATT and CDR2 SNEGSKA (reference sequence).

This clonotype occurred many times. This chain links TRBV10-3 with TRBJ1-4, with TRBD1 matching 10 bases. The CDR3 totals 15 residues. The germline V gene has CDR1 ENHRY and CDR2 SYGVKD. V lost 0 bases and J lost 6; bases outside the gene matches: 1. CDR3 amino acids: CAISESGTGDEKLFF. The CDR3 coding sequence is TGTGCCATCAGTGAGTCGGGGACAGGGGATGAAAAACTGTTTTTT.

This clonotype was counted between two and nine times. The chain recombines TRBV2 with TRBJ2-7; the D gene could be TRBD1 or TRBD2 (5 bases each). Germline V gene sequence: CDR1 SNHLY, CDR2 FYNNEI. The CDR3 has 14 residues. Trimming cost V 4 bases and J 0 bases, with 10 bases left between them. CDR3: CASSAGLDSYEQYF. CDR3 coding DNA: TGTGCCAGCAGTGCGGGGCTCGACTCCTACGAGCAGTACTTC.

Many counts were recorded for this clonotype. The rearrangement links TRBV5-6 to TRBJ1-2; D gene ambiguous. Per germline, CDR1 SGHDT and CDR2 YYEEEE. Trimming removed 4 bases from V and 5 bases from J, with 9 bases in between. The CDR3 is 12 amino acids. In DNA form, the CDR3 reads TGTGCCAGCAGCCGAGACATTTATGGCTACACCTTC. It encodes CASSRDIYGYTF.

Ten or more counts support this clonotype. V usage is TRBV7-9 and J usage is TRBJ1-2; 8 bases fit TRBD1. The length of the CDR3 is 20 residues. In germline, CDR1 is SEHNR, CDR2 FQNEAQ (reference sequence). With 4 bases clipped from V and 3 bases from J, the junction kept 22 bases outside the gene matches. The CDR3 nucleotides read TGTGCCAGCAGCTCGACCCGAACAGGGGGATCATCGCCTCACCACTATGGCTACACCTTC. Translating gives CASSSTRTGGSSPHHYGYTF. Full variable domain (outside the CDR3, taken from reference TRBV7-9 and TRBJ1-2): DTGVSQNPRHKITKRGQNVTFRCDPISEHNRLYWYRQTLGQGPEFLTYFQNEAQLEKSRLLSDRFSAERPKGSFSTLEIQRTEQGDSAMYLCASSSTRTGGSSPHHYGYTFGSGTRLTVV.

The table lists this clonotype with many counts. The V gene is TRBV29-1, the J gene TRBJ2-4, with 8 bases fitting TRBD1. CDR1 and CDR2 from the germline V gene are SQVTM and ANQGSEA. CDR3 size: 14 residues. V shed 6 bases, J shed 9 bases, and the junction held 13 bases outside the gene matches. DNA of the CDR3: TGCAGCGTAACACAGGGGGAATACGACACCATTCAGTACTTC. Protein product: CSVTQGEYDTIQYF.

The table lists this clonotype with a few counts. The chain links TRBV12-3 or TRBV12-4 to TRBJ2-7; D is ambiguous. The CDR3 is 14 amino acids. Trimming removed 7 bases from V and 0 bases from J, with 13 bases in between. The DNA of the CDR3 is TGTGCCAGCACCCAATGGGGTAGCTCCTACGAGCAGTACTTC. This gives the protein CASTQWGSSYEQYF.

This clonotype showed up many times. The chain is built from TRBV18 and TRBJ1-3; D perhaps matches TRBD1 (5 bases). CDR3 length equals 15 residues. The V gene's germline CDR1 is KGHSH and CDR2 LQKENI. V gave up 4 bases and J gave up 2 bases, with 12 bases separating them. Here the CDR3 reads CASSLTQETGNTIYF. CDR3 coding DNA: TGTGCCAGCTCACTCACACAGGAAACTGGAAACACCATATATTTT.

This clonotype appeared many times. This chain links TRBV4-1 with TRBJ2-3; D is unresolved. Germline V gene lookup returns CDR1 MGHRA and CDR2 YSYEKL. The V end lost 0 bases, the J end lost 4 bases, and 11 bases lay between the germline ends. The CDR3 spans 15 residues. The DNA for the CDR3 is TGCGCCAGCAGCCAAGATGAGTTCTTCCCAGATACGCAGTATTTT. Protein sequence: CASSQDEFFPDTQYF.

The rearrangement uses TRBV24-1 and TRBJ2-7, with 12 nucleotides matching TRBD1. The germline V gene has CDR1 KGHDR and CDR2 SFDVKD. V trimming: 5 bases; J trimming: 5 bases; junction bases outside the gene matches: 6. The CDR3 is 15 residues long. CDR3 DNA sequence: TGTGCCACCAGTGGTTGTGGGACAGGGGGCGACGAGCAGTACTTC. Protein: CATSGCGTGGDEQYF.